These 5 T cell receptor beta chains originate from one sample sequenced in a study of T cell clones after liver transplantation. Assay: immunoSEQ multiplex PCR; the TCRdb copy retains only in-frame clones and omits some. The sample includes 95,000 to 110,000 clones, 84% of them seen just once. Sequenced here: CD4+ T cells from blood, sampled 45 to 50 months after liver transplant. These receptors all come from a human patient who received a liver transplant. Some T cells here may be from the graft donor.

The chain recombines TRBV30 with TRBJ1-1; no firm D call. Trimming cost V 0 bases and J 5 bases, with 16 bases left between them. This CDR3 has 15 amino acids. Germline CDR1 reads GTSNPN; CDR2 reads SVGIG (reference sequence). This CDR3 is CAWSVQRDWGTEAFF. Written as DNA, the CDR3 is TGTGCCTGGAGTGTACAGAGGGATTGGGGAACTGAAGCTTTCTTT.

This chain uses TRBV28 with TRBJ1-2; 8 nucleotides match TRBD1. Germline V gene lookup returns CDR1 MDHEN and CDR2 SYDVKM. After removal of 5 bases from V and 3 bases from J, the junction contained 2 bases not matched to a gene. The CDR3 is 13 residues long. CDR3 in amino acids: CASSRTGYYGYTF. Written as DNA, the CDR3 is TGTGCCAGCAGTCGGACAGGGTACTATGGCTACACCTTC.

The chain recombines TRBV6-1 with TRBJ1-3, with 8 bases aligning to TRBD1. With V trimmed by 6 bases and J by 6 bases, 7 bases remained unmatched. CDR3 length equals 14 residues. Germline V CDR1 and CDR2: MNHNS, SASEGT. The CDR3 DNA reads TGTGCCAGCAGCCCCGAGACAGGGGCAAACACCATATATTTT. It codes for CASSPETGANTIYF.

This clone appeared once. J is TRBJ2-5 and V is TRBV5-6; 9 bases line up with TRBD1. J was trimmed by 4 bases and V by 0 bases; bases with no gene match: 10. Germline lookup yields CDR1 SGHDT and CDR2 YYEEEE. The CDR3 extends over 17 amino acids. In DNA form, the CDR3 reads TGTGCCAGCAGCTTGGTGGTGGGAACAGGGGGCATAGAGACCCAGTACTTC. Protein sequence: CASSLVVGTGGIETQYF. The complete variable domain, with remaining parts taken from reference TRBV5-6 and TRBJ2-5, reads DAGVTQSPTHLIKTRGQQVTLRCSPKSGHDTVSWYQQALGQGPQFIFQYYEEEERQRGNFPDRFSGHQFPNYSSELNVNALLLGDSALYLCASSLVVGTGGIETQYFGPGTRLLVL.

The V call is TRBV7-2, the J call TRBJ2-3; D unclear. V lost 8 bases and J lost 0, with 15 bases in between. The CDR3 is 15 residues long. Germline V gene data show CDR1 as SGHTA and CDR2 as FQGNSA. The CDR3 DNA reads TGTGCCAGCCTCTTGTTGGGTGCTAGCACAGATACGCAGTATTTT. It is translated as CASLLLGASTDTQYF.